Below are 11 T cell receptor beta chains sequenced from a single sample in a study of T cell responses to AZD1222 COVID-19 vaccine. Generated by immunoSEQ multiplex PCR, the TCRdb table keeps only in-frame clones and is missing some. The data contain 180,000 or so clones, around 90% of them seen just once; the ten biggest clones take up less than 3%. The sample in question was peripheral blood, obtained on day 0 of AZD1222 vaccination. The origin of the receptors is an adult in good health.

The V call is TRBV30, the J call TRBJ2-7, with D possibly matching TRBD1 (5 bases). Germline V gene lookup returns CDR1 GTSNPN and CDR2 SVGIG (reference sequence). With 2 bases removed from V and 2 bases from J, the gap between germline ends came to 10 bases. The CDR3 spans 13 residues. CDR3 region: CAWSKGAPYEQYF. Here the CDR3 DNA reads TGTGCCTGGAGTAAAGGGGCCCCCTACGAGCAGTACTTC.

The table lists this clone with a count of one. This rearrangement joins TRBV2 to TRBJ2-7, with D hard to call. Germline V gene data show CDR1 as SNHLY and CDR2 as FYNNEI. The V end was cut by 8 bases, the J end by 6 bases, with 17 bases between. The length of the CDR3 is 13 residues. As DNA, the CDR3 is TGTGCCAGCTGTCGGACGGTCCCTGCCGAGCAGTACTTC. It specifies CASCRTVPAEQYF.

The rearrangement joins TRBV1 to TRBJ1-1. TRBV1 is reported as a pseudogene. CDR3 length: 16 residues. CDR3 in amino acids: CTSSQEGEDRGTEAFF. In DNA, the CDR3 is TGCACCAGCAGCCAAGAAGGGGAGGACAGAGGCACTGAAGCTTTCTTT.

This clone was seen just once. This chain links TRBV12-3 or TRBV12-4 with TRBJ2-1; the match to TRBD2 covers 7 bases. The CDR3 has 13 amino acids. The trim removed 7 bases at V and 7 bases at J, leaving 7 bases unmatched. The CDR3 bases are TGTGCCAGCAAGGAGGGAGGGCCTAATGAGCAGTTCTTC. It is translated as CASKEGGPNEQFF.

The chain employs TRBV5-4 and TRBJ1-1; 10 bases align to TRBD1. Germline trimming cut 4 bases from V and 4 bases from J; bases unmatched to any gene: 7. This CDR3 spans 15 amino acids. Germline CDR1 reads SGHNT; CDR2 reads YYREEE (reference sequence). CDR3 in amino acids: CASSPGTGDSTEAFF. CDR3 bases: TGTGCCAGCAGCCCTGGGACAGGGGATTCCACTGAAGCTTTCTTT.

The chain is built from TRBV10-3 and TRBJ1-5, with 10 bases fitting TRBD1. CDR1 is ENHRY and CDR2 is SYGVKD in the germline V gene. The junction had 1 base not matched to a gene; V was cut back by 2 bases and J by 3 bases. The CDR3 has 15 residues. CDR3 region: CAISEDRGLNQPQHF. CDR3 DNA: TGTGCCATCAGTGAGGACAGGGGGCTCAATCAGCCCCAGCATTTT.

This chain uses TRBV7-2 with TRBJ2-7; D unclear. CDR1 SGHTA and CDR2 FQGNSA come from the germline V gene. V was cut by 3 bases and J by 2 bases, with 5 bases left in between. The CDR3 is 12 amino acids. The CDR3: CASSFSTYEQYF. In DNA, the CDR3 is TGTGCCAGCAGCTTTTCAACCTACGAGCAGTACTTC. The full variable domain, its missing parts supplied by reference TRBV7-2 and TRBJ2-7, is GAGVSQSPSNKVTEKGKDVELRCDPISGHTALYWYRQSLGQGLEFLIYFQGNSAPDKSGLPSDRFSAERTGGSVSTLTIQRTQQEDSAVYLCASSFSTYEQYFGPGTRLTVT.

The chain links TRBV6-1 to TRBJ1-6, with a tentative D call TRBD1 (5 bases). Germline V CDR1 and CDR2: MNHNS, SASEGT. V was clipped by 3 bases and J by 4 bases, with 7 bases between them. The CDR3 is 14 residues long. CDR3 sequence (DNA): TGTGCCAGCAGTGAGACAGCTTATAATTCACCCCTCCACTTT. Encoded protein: CASSETAYNSPLHF.

The chain carries TRBV5-6 and TRBJ2-5; D may be TRBD1 (5 bases). CDR3 length equals 15 residues. Germline V lookup: CDR1 SGHDT, CDR2 YYEEEE. V gave up 0 bases and J gave up 3 bases, with 12 bases separating them. CDR3 in DNA: TGTGCCAGCAGCTTGGCCAGGGAAGGGGAAGAGACCCAGTACTTC. This sequence encodes CASSLAREGEETQYF.

This chain connects TRBV27 to TRBJ1-1; possible D gene TRBD1, 6 bases. The CDR3 sequence is 12 residues long. Trimming took off 8 bases at V and 6 bases at J, with 13 bases between the two ends. Germline V gene data show CDR1 as MNHEY and CDR2 as SMNVEV (reference sequence). In nucleotides, the CDR3 is TGTGCCAGCCGGGGGGGCCCCTCTGAAGCTTTCTTT. It yields the protein CASRGGPSEAFF.

This chain joins TRBV19 and TRBJ2-2, with no clear D. In germline, CDR1 is LNHDA, CDR2 SQIVND (reference sequence). Trimming took off 2 bases at V and 3 bases at J, with 13 bases between the two ends. The CDR3 totals 16 residues. CDR3 loop: CASSILRAVDTGELFF. The CDR3, as DNA: TGTGCCAGTAGTATACTAAGGGCGGTAGACACCGGGGAGCTGTTTTTT.